The next 6 T cell receptor beta chains were all read from a single sample in a study of control samples from healthy donors and cancer patients. Clones were read by immunoSEQ multiplex PCR, and TCRdb kept only the in-frame ones, dropping some. The profile shows 40,000 to 45,000 clones, approximately 70% of them singletons. The sample taken for sequencing was formalin-fixed, paraffin-embedded tissue. Every receptor here comes from a male donor with melanoma.

V usage is TRBV5-1 and J usage is TRBJ2-1; D not certain. The CDR3 loop spans 15 amino acids. Trimming left V 0 bases short and J 0 bases short, with 7 bases between. Germline assignment: CDR1 SGHRS and CDR2 YFSETQ. CDR3 in amino acids: CASSLVGDSYNEQFF. The CDR3 DNA sequence: TGCGCCAGCAGCTTGGTTGGGGACTCCTACAATGAGCAGTTCTTC. Full variable domain (rest looked up from reference TRBV5-1 and TRBJ2-1): KAGVTQTPRYLIKTRGQQVTLSCSPISGHRSVSWYQQTPGQGLQFLFEYFSETQRNKGNFPGRFSGRQFSNSRSEMNVSTLELGDSALYLCASSLVGDSYNEQFFGPGTRLTVL.

CDR3 bases: TGTGCCAGCAGCCAACAAGGCCGGACAGGGGGAAGCACAGATACGCAGTATTTT. This sequence encodes CASSQQGRTGGSTDTQYF. V is TRBV3-1 (or the pseudogene TRBV3-2) and J is TRBJ2-3; 10 nucleotides line up with TRBD1. CDR3 size: 18 residues. Trimming removed 2 bases from V and 0 bases from J; junction bases left unmatched: 8. CDR1 is LGHDT, CDR2 YNNKEL, per germline (reference sequence).

In this sample, this clone turned up a few times. J is TRBJ1-1 and V is TRBV18, with D tentatively TRBD1 (5 bases). This CDR3 contains 13 residues. Trimming stripped 6 bases from V and 3 bases from J, with 11 bases between. Germline CDR1 and CDR2: KGHSH and LQKENI. CDR3 DNA sequence: TGTGCCAGCTCGGGGGGTTTGGACACTGAAGCTTTCTTT. Amino acids: CASSGGLDTEAFF.

V and J are TRBV28 and TRBJ1-4; a weak D match, TRBD1 (6 bases). With 3 bases removed from V and 5 bases from J, the gap between germline ends came to 13 bases. The CDR3 extends over 15 amino acids. Looked up from germline, CDR1 is MDHEN and CDR2 is SYDVKM. In DNA, the CDR3 is TGTGCCAGCAGTTTCTCGGGGGCTTCGAATGAAAAACTGTTTTTT. Protein product: CASSFSGASNEKLFF.

This clone was counted many times. The chain is built from TRBV25-1 and TRBJ1-6; D remains unclear. This CDR3 has 14 residues. CDR1 MGHDK and CDR2 SYGVNS come from the germline V gene. V was pared by 6 bases and J by 2 bases, with 8 bases between. CDR3 nucleotide sequence: TGTGCCAGCAGCGAGGGTACCTATAATTCACCCCTCCACTTT. Protein sequence: CASSEGTYNSPLHF.

The genes are TRBV12-3 or TRBV12-4 and TRBJ1-6; tentatively, D is TRBD1 (5 bases). Trimming took off 2 bases at V and 14 bases at J, with 13 bases between the two ends. CDR3 size: 13 residues. The CDR3 DNA follows: TGTGCCAGCAGTTTAAGCGCAGGGAAGACCCTCCACTTT. It is translated as CASSLSAGKTLHF.